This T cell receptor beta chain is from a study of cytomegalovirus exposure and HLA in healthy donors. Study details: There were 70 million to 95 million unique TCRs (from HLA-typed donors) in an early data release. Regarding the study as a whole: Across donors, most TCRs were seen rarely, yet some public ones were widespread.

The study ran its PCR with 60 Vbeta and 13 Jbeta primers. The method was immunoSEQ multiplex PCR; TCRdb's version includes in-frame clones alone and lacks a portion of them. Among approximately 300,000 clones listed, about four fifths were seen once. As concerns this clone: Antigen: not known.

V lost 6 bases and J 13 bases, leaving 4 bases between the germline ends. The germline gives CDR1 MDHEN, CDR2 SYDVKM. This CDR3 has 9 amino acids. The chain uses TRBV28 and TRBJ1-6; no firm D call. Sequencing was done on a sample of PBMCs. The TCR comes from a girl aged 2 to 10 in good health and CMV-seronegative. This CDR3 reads CASSPPLHF. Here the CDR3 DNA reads TGTGCCAGCAGCCCTCCCCTCCACTTT. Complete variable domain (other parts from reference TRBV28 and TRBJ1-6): DVKVTQSSRYLVKRTGEKVFLECVQDMDHENMFWYRQDPGLGLRLIYFSYDVKMKEKGDIPEGYSVSREKKERFSLILESASTNQTSMYLCASSPPLHFGNGTRLTVT.